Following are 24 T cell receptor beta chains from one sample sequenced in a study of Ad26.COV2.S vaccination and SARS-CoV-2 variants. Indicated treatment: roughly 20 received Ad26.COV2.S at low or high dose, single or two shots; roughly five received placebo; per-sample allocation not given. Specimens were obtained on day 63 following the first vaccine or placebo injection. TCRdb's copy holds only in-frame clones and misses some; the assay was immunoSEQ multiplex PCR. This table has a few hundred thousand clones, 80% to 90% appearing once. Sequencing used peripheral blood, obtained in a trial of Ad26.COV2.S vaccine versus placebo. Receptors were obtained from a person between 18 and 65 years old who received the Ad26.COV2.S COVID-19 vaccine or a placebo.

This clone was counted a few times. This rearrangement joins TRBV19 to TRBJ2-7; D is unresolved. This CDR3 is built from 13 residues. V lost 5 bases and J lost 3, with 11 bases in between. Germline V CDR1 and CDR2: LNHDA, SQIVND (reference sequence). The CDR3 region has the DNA TGTGCCAGTAGTGTAGTCTTCTTCTACGAGCAGTACTTC. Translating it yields CASSVVFFYEQYF.

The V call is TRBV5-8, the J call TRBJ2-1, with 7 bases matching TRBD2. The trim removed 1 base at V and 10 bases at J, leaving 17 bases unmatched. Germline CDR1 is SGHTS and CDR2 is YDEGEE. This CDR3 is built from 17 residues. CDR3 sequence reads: CASSLSRLAEASGEQFF. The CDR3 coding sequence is TGTGCCAGCAGCTTGTCCCGGCTAGCGGAAGCGTCCGGGGAGCAGTTCTTC.

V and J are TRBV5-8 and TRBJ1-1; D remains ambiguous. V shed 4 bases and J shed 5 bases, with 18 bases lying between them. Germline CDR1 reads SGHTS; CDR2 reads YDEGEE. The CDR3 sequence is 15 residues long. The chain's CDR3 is CASSKDLIRRTEAFF. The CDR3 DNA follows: TGTGCCAGCAGCAAAGACCTGATCAGACGGACTGAAGCTTTCTTT. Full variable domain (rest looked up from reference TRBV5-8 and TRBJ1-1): EAGVTQSPTHLIKTRGQQATLRCSPISGHTSVYWYQQALGLGLQFLLWYDEGEERNRGNFPPRFSGRQFPNYSSELNVNALELEDSALYLCASSKDLIRRTEAFFGQGTRLTVV.

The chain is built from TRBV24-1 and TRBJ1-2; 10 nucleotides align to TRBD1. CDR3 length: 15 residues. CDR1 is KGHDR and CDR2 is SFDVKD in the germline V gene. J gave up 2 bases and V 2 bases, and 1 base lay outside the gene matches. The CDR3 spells CATSDWGQGNYGYTF. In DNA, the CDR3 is TGTGCCACCAGTGATTGGGGACAGGGGAACTATGGCTACACCTTC.

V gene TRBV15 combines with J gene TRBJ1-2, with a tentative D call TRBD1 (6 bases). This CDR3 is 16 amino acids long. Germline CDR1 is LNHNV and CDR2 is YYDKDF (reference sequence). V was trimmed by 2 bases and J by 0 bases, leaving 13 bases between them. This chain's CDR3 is CATSRRGAVANYGYTF. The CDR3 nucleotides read TGTGCCACCAGCAGACGGGGGGCCGTCGCTAACTATGGCTACACCTTC.

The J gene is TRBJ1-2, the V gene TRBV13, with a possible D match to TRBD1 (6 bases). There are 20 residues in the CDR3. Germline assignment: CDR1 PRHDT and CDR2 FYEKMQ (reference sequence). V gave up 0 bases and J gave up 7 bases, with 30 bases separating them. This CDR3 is CASSLGRGGSREVTDSGYTF. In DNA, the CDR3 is TGTGCCAGCAGCTTAGGCCGAGGGGGGTCGCGGGAGGTGACGGATAGTGGCTACACCTTC.

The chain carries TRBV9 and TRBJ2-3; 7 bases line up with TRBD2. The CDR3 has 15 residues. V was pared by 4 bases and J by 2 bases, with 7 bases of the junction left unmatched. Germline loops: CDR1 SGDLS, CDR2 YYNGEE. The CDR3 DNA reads TGTGCCAGCAGCATTGGGACTACTACCACAGATACGCAGTATTTT. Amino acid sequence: CASSIGTTTTDTQYF. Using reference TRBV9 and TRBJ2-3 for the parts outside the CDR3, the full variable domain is DSGVTQTPKHLITATGQRVTLRCSPRSGDLSVYWYQQSLDQGLQFLIQYYNGEERAKGNILERFSAQQFPDLHSELNLSSLELGDSALYFCASSIGTTTTDTQYFGPGTRLTVL.

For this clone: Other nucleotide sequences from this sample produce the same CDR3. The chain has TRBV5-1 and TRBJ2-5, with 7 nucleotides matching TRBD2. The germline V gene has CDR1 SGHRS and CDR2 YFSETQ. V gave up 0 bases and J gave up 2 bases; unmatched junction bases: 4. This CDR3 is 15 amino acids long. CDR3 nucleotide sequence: TGCGCCAGCAGCTTGGCCGGGACTACACAAGAGACCCAGTACTTC. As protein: CASSLAGTTQETQYF.

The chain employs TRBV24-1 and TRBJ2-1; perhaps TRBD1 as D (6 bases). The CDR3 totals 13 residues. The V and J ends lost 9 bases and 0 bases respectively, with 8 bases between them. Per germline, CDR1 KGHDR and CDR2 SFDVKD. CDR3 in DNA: TGTGCCACCGGGACATCCTCCTACAATGAGCAGTTCTTC. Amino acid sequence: CATGTSSYNEQFF.

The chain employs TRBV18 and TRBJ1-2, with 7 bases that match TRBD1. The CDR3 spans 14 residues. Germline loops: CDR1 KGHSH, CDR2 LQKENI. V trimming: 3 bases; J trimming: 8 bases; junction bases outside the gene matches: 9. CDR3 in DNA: TGTGCCAGCTCACCGGACAGGTCTCCTGAGGGCTACACCTTC. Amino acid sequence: CASSPDRSPEGYTF.

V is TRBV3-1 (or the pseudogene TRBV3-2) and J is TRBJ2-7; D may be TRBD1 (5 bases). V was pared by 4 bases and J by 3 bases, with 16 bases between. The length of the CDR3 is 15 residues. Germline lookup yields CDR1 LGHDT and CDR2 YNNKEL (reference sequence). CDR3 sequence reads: CASSPSLLDNYEQYF. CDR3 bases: TGTGCCAGCAGCCCCTCACTATTGGACAACTACGAGCAGTACTTC.

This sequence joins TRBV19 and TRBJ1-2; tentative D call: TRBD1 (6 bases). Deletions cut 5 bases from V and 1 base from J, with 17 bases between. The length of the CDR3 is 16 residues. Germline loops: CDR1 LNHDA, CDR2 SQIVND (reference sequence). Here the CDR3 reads CASSVSAGHLNYGYTF. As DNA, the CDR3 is TGTGCCAGTAGTGTCTCTGCGGGACATCTTAACTATGGCTACACCTTC.

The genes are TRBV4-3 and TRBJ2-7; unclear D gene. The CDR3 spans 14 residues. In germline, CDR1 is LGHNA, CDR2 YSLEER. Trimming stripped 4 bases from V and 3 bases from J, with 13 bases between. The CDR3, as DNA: TGCGCCAGCAGCCTCCGGACCGGCGTCTACGAGCAGTACTTC. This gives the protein CASSLRTGVYEQYF.

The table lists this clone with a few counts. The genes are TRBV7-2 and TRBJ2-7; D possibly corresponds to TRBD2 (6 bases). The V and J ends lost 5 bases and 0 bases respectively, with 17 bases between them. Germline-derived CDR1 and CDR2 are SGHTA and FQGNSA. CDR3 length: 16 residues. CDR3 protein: CASSLRAGSSSYEQYF. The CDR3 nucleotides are TGTGCCAGCAGCCTGAGAGCGGGTTCGAGCTCCTACGAGCAGTACTTC.

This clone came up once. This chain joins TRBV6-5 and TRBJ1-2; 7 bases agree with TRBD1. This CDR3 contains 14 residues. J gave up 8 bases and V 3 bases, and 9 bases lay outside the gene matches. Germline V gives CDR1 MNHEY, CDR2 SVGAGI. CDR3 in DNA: TGTGCCAGCAGTTATATGTTAGGGGGCACCGGCTACACCTTC. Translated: CASSYMLGGTGYTF.

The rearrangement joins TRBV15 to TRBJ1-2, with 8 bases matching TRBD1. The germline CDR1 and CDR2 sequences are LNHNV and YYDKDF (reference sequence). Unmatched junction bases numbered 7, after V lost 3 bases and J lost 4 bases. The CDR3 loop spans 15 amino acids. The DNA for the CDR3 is TGTGCCACCAGCAGCCCAGGGGGCAGGAGCTATGGCTACACCTTC. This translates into CATSSPGGRSYGYTF.

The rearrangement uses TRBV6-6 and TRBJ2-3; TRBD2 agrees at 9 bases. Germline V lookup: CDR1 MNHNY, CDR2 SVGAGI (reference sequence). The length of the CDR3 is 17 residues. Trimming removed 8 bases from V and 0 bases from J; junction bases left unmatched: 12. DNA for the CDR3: TGTGCCAGCCGTCCCCCGACTAGCGGACCTAGCACAGATACGCAGTATTTT. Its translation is CASRPPTSGPSTDTQYF.

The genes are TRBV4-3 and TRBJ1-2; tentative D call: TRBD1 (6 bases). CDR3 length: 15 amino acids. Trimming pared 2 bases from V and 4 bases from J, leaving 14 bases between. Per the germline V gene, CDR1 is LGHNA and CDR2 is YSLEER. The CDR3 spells CASSQHRVVSYGYTF. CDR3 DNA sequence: TGCGCCAGCAGCCAACACAGGGTGGTGAGCTATGGCTACACCTTC.

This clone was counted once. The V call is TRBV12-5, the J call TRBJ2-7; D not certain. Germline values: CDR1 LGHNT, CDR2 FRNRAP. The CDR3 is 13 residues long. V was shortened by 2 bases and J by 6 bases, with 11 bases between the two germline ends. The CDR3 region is CASGLLGRSEQYF. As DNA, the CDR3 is TGTGCTAGTGGTTTGCTCGGCAGATCCGAGCAGTACTTC.

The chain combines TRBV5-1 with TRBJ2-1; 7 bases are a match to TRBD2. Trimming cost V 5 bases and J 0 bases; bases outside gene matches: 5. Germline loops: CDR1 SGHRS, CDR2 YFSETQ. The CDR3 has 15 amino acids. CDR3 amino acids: CASRSSGSSYNEQFF. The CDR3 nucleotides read TGCGCCAGCAGGTCTAGCGGTAGCTCCTACAATGAGCAGTTCTTC.

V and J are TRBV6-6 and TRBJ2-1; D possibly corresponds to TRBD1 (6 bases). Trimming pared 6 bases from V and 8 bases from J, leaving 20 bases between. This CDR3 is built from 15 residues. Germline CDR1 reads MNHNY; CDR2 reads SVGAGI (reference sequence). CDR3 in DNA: TGTGCCAGCAGGATTGGACAGTACGTATCCGATGAGCAGTTCTTC. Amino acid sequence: CASRIGQYVSDEQFF.

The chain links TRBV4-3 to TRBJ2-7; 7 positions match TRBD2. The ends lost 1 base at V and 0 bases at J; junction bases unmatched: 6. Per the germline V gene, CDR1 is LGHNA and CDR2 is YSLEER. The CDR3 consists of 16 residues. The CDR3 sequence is CASSQGYGRSSYEQYF. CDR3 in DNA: TGCGCCAGCAGCCAAGGCTACGGGAGGAGCTCCTACGAGCAGTACTTC.

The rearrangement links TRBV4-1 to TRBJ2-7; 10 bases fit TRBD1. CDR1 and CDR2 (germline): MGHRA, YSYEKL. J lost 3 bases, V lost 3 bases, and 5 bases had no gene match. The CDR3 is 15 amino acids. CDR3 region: CASSQTGTGDYEQYF. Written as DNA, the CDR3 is TGCGCCAGCAGCCAGACCGGGACAGGGGACTACGAGCAGTACTTC.

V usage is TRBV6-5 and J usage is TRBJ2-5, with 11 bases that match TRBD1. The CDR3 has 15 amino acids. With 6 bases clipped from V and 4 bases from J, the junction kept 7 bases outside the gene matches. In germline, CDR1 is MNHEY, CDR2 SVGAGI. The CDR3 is CASRQTGTGGETQYF. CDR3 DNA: TGTGCCAGCAGACAAACCGGGACAGGGGGAGAGACCCAGTACTTC.